The entry below describes one T cell receptor beta chain. The CDR3 covers 15 residues. V gave up 0 bases and J gave up 5 bases, with 14 bases separating them. Germline V lookup: CDR1 SGDLS, CDR2 YYNGEE. The run depth of the assay was deep. Per sorted-subset replicate PCR, input was approximately 200 ng DNA, representing around 29,000 T cell genomes. Only in-frame clones appear in the TCRdb table, and some are missing; sequencing was by immunoSEQ multiplex PCR. The repertoire holds about 2 million clones, with over 85% as singletons. The source of the sample is a study of shared clonotypes between healthy human individuals. Naive CD8 cells were CD45RO-negative, positively selected for CCR7, excluding terminally differentiated effector memory CD45RA+ cells.

This chain links TRBV9 with TRBJ2-5; possible D gene TRBD1, 6 bases. This sequence was found in a man younger than 30 in good health. Material: naive CD8+ T cells sorted from blood. CDR3 in amino acids: CASSVATGSGETQYF. Written as DNA, the CDR3 is TGTGCCAGCAGCGTAGCTACAGGGTCAGGGGAGACCCAGTACTTC.